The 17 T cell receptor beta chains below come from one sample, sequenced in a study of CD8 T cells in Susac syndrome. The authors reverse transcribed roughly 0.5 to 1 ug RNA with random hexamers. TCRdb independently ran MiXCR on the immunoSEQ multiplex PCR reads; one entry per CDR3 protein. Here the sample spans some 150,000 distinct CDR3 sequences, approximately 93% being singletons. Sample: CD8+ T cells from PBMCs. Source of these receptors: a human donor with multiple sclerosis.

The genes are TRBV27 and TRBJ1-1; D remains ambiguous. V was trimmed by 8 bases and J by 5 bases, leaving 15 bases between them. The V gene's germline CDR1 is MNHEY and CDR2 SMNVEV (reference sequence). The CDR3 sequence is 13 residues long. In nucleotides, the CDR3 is TGTGCCAGCCTAGGGAATCCGGGGACTGAAGCTTTCTTT. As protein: CASLGNPGTEAFF.

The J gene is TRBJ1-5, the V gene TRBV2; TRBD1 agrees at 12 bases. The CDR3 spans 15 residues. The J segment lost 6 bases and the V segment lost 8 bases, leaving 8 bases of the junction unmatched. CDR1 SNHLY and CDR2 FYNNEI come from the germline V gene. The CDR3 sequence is CASHGTGGEGQPQHF. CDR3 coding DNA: TGTGCCAGCCATGGGACAGGGGGCGAAGGTCAGCCCCAGCATTTT. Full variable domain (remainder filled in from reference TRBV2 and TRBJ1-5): EPEVTQTPSHQVTQMGQEVILRCVPISNHLYFYWYRQILGQKVEFLVSFYNNEISEKSEIFDDQFSVERPDGSNFTLKIRSTKLEDSAMYFCASHGTGGEGQPQHFGDGTRLSIL.

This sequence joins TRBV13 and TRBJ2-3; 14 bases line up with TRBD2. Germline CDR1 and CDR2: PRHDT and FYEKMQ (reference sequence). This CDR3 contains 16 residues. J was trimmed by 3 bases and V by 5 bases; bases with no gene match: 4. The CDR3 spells CASSAGLAGGTDTQYF. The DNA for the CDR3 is TGTGCCAGCAGCGCCGGACTAGCGGGGGGAACAGATACGCAGTATTTT.

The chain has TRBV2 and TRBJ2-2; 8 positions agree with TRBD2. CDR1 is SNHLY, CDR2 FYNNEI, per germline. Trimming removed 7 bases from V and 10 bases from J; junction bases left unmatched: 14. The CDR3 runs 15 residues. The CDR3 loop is CASILEAGGPPELFF. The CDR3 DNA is TGTGCCAGCATCCTAGAGGCGGGGGGCCCGCCGGAGCTGTTTTTT.

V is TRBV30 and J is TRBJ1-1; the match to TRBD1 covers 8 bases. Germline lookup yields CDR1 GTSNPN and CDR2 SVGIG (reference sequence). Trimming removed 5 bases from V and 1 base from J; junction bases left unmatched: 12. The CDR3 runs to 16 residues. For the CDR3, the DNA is TGTGCCTGGGGGGCAGGGGGCGTTCGTCCGAACACTGAAGCTTTCTTT. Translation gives CAWGAGGVRPNTEAFF. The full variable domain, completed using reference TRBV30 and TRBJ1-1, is SQTIHQWPATLVQPVGSPLSLECTVEGTSNPNLYWYRQAAGRGLQLLFYSVGIGQISSEVPQNLSASRPQDRQFILSSKKLLLSDSGFYLCAWGAGGVRPNTEAFFGQGTRLTVV.

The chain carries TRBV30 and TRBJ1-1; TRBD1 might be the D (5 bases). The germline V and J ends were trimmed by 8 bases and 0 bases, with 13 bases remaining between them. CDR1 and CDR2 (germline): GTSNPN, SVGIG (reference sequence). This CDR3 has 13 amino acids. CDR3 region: CAAYGGMNTEAFF. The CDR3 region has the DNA TGTGCCGCTTACGGGGGGATGAACACTGAAGCTTTCTTT.

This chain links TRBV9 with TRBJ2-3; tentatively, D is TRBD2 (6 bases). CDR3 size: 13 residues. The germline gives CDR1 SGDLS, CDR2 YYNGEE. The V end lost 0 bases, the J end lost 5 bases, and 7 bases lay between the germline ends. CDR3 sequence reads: CASSVVSGDTQYF. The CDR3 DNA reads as TGTGCCAGCAGCGTAGTTAGCGGAGATACGCAGTATTTT.

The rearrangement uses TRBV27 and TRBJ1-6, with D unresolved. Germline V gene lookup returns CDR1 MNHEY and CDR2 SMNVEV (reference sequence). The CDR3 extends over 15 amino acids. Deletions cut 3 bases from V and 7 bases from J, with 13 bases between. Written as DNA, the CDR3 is TGTGCCAGCAGTTTTGGAGGCCTCGTAAATTCACCCCTCCACTTT. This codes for CASSFGGLVNSPLHF.

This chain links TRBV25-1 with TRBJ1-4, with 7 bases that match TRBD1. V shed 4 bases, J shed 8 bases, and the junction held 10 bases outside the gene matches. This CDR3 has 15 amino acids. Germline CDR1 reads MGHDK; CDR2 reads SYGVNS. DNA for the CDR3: TGTGCCAGCAGTGCCTTCGACAGGGCAAACGAAAAACTGTTTTTT. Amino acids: CASSAFDRANEKLFF.

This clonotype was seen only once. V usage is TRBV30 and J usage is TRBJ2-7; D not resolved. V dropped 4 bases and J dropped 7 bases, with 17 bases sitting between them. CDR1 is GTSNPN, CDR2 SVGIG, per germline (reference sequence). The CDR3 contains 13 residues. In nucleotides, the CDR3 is TGTGCCTGGACCCCGTTCGATGCCCATGAGCAGTACTTC. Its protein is CAWTPFDAHEQYF.

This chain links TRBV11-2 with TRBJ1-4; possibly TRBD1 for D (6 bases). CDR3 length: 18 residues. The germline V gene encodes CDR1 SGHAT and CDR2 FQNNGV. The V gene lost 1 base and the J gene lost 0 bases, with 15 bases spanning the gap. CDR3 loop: CASSLGTGSFSTNEKLFF. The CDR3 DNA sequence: TGTGCCAGCAGCTTAGGCACAGGGAGCTTTTCAACTAATGAAAAACTGTTTTTT.

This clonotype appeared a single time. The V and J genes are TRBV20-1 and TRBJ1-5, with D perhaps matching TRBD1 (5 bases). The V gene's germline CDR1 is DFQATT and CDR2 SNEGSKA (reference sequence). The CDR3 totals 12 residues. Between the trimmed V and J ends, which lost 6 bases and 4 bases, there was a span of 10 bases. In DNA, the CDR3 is TGCAGTGCCCGGGGGTTGAATCAGCCCCAGCATTTT. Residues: CSARGLNQPQHF.

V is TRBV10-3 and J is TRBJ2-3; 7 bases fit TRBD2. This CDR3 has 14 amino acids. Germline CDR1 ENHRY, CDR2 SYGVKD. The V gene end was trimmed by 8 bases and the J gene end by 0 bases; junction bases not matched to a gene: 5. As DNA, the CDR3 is TGTGCCATCCAGCGGGGCCCTAGCACAGATACGCAGTATTTT. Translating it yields CAIQRGPSTDTQYF.

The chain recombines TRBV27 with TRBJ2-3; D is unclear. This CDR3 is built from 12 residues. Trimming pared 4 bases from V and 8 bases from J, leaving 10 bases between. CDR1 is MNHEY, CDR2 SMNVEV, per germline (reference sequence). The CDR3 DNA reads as TGTGCCAGCAGTTCCGGGCCCTTTACGCAGTATTTT. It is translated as CASSSGPFTQYF.

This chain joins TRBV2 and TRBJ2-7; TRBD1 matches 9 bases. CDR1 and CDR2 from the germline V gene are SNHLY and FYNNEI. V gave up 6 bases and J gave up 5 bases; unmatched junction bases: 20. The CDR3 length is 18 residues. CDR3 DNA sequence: TGTGCCAGCAGCGAGACTGACAGGGGGAACGTAAGTGGGGACGAGCAGTACTTC. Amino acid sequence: CASSETDRGNVSGDEQYF.

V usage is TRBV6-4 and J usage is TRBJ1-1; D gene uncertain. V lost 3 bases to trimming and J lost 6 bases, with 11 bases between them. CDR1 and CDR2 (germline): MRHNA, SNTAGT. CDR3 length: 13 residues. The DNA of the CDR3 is TGTGCCAGCAGTGAGTGGATTGGGGCTGAAGCTTTCTTT. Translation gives CASSEWIGAEAFF.

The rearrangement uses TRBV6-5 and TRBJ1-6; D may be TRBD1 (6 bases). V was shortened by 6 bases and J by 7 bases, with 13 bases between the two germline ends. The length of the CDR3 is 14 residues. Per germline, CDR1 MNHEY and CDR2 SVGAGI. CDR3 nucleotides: TGTGCCAGCAGAAAACGGGACATAAATTCACCCCTCCACTTT. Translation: CASRKRDINSPLHF.